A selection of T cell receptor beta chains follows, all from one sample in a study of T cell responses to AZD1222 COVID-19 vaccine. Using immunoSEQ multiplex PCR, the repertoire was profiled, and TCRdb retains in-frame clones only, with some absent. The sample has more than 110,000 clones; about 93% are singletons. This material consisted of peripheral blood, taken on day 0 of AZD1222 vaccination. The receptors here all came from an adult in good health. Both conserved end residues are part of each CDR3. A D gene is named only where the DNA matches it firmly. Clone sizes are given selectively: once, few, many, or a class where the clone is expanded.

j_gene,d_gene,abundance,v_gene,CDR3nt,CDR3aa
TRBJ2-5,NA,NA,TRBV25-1,TGTGCCAGCAGTGACCTCTACCAAGAGACCCAGTACTTC,CASSDLYQETQYF
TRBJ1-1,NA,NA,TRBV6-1,TGTGCCAGCAGTGAAGCTAGTGGGGAAGGGAGTGAAGCTTTCTTT,CASSEASGEGSEAFF
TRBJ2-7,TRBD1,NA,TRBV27,TGTGCCAGCAGAGCCCGGGACAGGGGTAGACTTAACTACGGGGAGCAGTACTTC,CASRARDRGRLNYGEQYF
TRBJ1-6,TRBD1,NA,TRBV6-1,TGTGCCAGCAGTACGTGGACAGGGGATTCACCCCTCCACTTT,CASSTWTGDSPLHF
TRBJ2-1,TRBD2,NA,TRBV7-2,TGTGCCAGCAGCCTGGGACTAGCGGGAGTTGGGTCTAATGAGCAGTTCTTC,CASSLGLAGVGSNEQFF
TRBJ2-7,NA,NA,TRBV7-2,TGTGCCAGCAGCTTAGGTCGATTTTACGAGCAGTACTTC,CASSLGRFYEQYF
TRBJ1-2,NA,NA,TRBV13,TGTGCCAGCAGCTTAGAAACCAGACAGAACTATGGCTACACCTTC,CASSLETRQNYGYTF
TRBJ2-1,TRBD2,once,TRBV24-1,TGTGCCACCAGTGACGGAGGGACTAGCGGGAGGGCCGGCGTCTACAATGAGCAGTTCTTC,CATSDGGTSGRAGVYNEQFF
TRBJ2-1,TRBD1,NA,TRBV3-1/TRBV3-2,TGTGCCAGCAGCCAAGACGCGACAGGGATCAGCAATGAGCAGTTCTTC,CASSQDATGISNEQFF
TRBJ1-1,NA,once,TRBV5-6,TGTGCCAGCAGCTTGGCCCTTAAGGTACCTGAAGCTTTCTTT,CASSLALKVPEAFF
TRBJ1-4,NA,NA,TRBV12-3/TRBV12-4,TGTGCCAGCAGTTTTGGGGATAGGGAAAAACTGTTTTTT,CASSFGDREKLFF
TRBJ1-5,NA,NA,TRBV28,TGTGCCAGCAGTTTACGAGGTTATGGCAATCAGCCCCAGCATTTT,CASSLRGYGNQPQHF
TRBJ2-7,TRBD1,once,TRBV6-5,TGTGCCAGCAGTTTCTCCAGGGGGCCGGTATACGAGCAGTACTTC,CASSFSRGPVYEQYF
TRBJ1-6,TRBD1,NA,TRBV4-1,TGCGCCAGCAGCCAACTGGACAGGGGGCATTATTCACCCCTCCACTTT,CASSQLDRGHYSPLHF
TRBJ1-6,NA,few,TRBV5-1,TGCGCCAGCAGCTTGGGTGTGAATGCCTATAATTCACCCCTCCACTTT,CASSLGVNAYNSPLHF
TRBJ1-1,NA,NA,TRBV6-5,TGTGCCAGTCGGGCCGACGTAATGAACACTGAAGCTTTCTTT,CASRADVMNTEAFF
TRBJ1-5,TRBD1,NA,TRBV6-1,TGTGCCAGCAGTGAATCAGGGGGCGAAAATCAGCCCCAGCATTTT,CASSESGGENQPQHF
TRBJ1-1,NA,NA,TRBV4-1,TGCGCCAGCAGCCAAGATCTACAGCCGACAGAAGCTTTCTTT,CASSQDLQPTEAFF
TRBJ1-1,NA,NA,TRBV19,TGTGCCAGTAGTTACGCAGCTAGGAACACTGAAGCTTTCTTT,CASSYAARNTEAFF